Shown below are 6 T cell receptor beta chains from a single sample sequenced in a study of T cell repertoires in cytomegalovirus infection. One entry per CDR3 protein results from TCRdb running MiXCR on the reads. This table has 550,000 to 850,000 distinct CDR3 sequences, about 33% appearing once. These receptors are not linked to any known antigen. Sequencing was performed on cultured PBMCs, taken from culture after CMV antigen stimulation. The receptor source for this set is a human donor in good health (CMV status not recorded). Some clones in this sample may be carry-over from other donors' samples.

The rearrangement joins TRBV7-1 to TRBJ2-7, with TRBD1 matching over 7 bases. TRBV7-1 is treated as an ORF (open reading frame) with a function not yet certain. Trimming took 5 bases from V and 6 from J; bases not matched to a gene: 7. This CDR3 is 13 amino acids long. CDR3 coding DNA: TGTGCCAGCAGCAGCGAGGGGGCTCGCGAGCAGTACTTC. This translates into CASSSEGAREQYF.

This chain uses TRBV20-1 with TRBJ2-3; 8 bases are a match to TRBD2. V dropped 3 bases and J dropped 3; count of bases not matched to a gene: 8. This CDR3 is 15 amino acids long. Per the germline V gene, CDR1 is DFQATT and CDR2 is SNEGSKA (reference sequence). As DNA, the CDR3 is TGCAGTGCTAGGGGGACTAGTATACGAACAGATACGCAGTATTTT. It specifies CSARGTSIRTDTQYF.

Written as DNA, the CDR3 is TGCGCCAGCAGTCAATCGAGGCTTTTTGGGACAGGGGTAACCTACGAGCAGTACTTC. It yields the protein CASSQSRLFGTGVTYEQYF. The chain joins TRBV23-1 to TRBJ2-7; 10 nucleotides align to TRBD1. TRBV23-1 is an ORF; its function is uncertain. CDR3 size: 19 residues. V gave up 0 bases and J gave up 2 bases; unmatched junction bases: 13.

The chain joins TRBV6-2 or TRBV6-3 to TRBJ1-1; D gene ambiguous. This CDR3 has 13 amino acids. Germline-derived CDR1 and CDR2 are MNHEY and SVGEGT. Trimming took 0 bases from V and 7 from J, leaving 9 bases between them. CDR3 sequence reads: CASSYSPEGEAFF. The CDR3 DNA follows: TGTGCCAGCAGTTACTCCCCAGAGGGTGAAGCTTTCTTT.

This clonotype was seen more than once but under ten times. This chain connects TRBV7-9 to TRBJ1-4, with D unresolved. The CDR3 sequence is 15 residues long. Germline CDR1 and CDR2: SEHNR and FQNEAQ (reference sequence). Trimming removed 5 bases at V and 5 bases at J, with 15 bases between. The CDR3 is CASSPFASSNEKLFF. CDR3 nucleotides: TGTGCCAGCAGCCCCTTTGCATCTAGCAATGAAAAACTGTTTTTT.

This rearrangement joins TRBV4-2 to TRBJ2-3; 8 bases fit TRBD2. V lost 2 bases to trimming and J lost 6 bases; unmatched junction nucleotides: 7. Germline loops: CDR1 LGHNA, CDR2 YNFKEQ. The CDR3 covers 15 residues. As DNA, the CDR3 is TGTGCCAGCAGCCAAACCGGGGGGGCGGCGGATACGCAGTATTTT. This codes for CASSQTGGAADTQYF.